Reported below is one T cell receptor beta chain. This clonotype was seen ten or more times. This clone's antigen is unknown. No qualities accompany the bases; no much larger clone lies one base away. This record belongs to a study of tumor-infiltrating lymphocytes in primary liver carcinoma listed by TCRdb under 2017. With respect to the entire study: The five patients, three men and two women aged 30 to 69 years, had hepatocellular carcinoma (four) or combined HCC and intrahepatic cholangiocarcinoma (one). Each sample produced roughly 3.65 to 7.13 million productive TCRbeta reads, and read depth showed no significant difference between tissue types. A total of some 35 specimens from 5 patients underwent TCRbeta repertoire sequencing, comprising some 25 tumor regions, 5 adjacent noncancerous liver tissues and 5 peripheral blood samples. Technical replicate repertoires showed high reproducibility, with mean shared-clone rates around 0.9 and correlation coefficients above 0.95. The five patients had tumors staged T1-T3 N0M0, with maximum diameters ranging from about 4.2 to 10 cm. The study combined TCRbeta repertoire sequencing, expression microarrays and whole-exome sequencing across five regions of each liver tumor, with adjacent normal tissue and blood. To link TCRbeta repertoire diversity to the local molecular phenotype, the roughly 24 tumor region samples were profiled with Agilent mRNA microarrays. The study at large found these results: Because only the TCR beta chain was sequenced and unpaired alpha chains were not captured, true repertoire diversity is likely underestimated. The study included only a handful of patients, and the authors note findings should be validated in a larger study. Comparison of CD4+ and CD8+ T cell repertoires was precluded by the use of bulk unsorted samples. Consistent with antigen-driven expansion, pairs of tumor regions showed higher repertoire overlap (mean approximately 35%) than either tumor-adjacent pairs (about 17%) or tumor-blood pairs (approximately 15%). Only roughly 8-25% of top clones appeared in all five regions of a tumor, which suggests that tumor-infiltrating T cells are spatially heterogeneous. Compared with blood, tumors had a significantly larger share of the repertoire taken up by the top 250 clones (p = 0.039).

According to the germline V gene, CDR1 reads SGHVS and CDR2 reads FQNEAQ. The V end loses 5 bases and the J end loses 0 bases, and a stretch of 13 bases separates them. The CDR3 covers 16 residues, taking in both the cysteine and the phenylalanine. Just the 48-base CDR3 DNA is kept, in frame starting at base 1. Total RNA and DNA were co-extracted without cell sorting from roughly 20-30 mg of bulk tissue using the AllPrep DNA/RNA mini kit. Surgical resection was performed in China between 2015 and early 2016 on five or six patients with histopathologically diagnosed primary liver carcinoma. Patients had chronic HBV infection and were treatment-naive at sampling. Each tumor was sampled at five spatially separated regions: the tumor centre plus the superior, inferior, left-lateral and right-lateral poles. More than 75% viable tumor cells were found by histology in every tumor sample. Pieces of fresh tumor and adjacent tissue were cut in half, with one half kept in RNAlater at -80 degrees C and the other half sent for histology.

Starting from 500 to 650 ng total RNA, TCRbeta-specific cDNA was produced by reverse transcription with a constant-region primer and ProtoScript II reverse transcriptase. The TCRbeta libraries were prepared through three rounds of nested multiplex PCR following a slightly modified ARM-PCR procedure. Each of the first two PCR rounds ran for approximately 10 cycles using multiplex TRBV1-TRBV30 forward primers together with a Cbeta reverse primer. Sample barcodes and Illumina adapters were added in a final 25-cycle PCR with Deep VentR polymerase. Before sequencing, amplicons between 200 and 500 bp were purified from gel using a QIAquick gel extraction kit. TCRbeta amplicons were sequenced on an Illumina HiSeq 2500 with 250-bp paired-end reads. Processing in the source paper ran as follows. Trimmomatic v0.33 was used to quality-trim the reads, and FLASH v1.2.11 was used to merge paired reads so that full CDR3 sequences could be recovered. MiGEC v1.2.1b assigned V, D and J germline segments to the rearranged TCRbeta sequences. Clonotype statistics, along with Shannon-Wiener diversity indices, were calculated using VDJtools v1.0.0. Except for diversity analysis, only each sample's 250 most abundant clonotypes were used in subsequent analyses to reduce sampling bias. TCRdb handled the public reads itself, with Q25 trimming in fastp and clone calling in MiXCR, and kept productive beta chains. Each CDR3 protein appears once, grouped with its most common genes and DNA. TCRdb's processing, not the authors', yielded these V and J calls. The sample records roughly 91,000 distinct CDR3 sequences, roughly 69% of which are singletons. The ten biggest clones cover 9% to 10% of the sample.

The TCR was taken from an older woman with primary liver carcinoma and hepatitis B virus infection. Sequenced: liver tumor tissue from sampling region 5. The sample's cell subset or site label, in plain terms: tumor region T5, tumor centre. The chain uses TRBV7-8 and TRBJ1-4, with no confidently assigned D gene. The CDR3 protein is CASSHESIPTNEKLFF. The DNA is TGTGCCAGCAGCCATGAATCTATTCCAACTAATGAAAAACTGTTTTTT.